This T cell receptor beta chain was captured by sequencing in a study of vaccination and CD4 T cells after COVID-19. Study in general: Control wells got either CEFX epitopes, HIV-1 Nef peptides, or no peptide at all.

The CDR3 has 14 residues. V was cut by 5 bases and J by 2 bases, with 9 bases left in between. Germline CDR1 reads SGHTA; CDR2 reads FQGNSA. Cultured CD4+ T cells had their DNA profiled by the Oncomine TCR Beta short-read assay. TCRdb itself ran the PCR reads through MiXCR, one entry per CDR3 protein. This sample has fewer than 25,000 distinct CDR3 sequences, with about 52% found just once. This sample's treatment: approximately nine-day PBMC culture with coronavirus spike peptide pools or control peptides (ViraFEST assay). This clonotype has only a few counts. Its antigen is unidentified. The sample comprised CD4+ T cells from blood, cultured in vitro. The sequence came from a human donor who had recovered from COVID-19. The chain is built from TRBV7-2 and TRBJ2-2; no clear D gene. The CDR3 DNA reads TGTGCCAGCAGCGTAGAGATTAACACCGGGGAGCTGTTTTTT. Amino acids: CASSVEINTGELFF.